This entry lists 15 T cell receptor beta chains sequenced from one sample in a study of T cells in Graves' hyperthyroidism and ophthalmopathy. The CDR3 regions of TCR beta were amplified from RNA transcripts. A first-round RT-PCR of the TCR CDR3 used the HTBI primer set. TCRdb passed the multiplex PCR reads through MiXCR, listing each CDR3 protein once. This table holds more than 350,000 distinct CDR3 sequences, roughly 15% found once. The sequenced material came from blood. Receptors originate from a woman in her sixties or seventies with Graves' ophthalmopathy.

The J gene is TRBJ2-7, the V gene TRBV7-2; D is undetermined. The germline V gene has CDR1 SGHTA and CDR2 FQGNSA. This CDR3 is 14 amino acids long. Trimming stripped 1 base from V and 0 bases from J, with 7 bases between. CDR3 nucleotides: TGTGCCAGCAGCTTAGGGAAGGGCTCCTACGAGCAGTACTTC. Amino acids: CASSLGKGSYEQYF.

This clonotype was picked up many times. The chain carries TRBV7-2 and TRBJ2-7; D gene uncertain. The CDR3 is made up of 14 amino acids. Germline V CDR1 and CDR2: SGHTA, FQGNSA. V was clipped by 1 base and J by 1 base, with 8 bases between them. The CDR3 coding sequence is TGTGCCAGCAGCTTAGGACACGGTTCCTACGAGCAGTACTTC. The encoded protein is CASSLGHGSYEQYF.

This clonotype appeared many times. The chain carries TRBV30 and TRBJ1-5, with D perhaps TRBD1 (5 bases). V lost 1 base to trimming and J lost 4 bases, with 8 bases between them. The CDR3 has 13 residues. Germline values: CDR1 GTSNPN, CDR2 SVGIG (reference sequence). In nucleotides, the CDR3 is TGTGCCTGGAGTGAGGGGCAGAATCAGCCCCAGCATTTT. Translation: CAWSEGQNQPQHF.

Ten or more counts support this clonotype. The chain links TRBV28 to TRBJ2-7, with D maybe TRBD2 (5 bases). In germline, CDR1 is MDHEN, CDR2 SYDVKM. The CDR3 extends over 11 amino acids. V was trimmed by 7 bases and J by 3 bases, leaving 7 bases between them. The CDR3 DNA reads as TGTGCCAGCATAGGAGGCTACGAGCAGTACTTC. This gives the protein CASIGGYEQYF.

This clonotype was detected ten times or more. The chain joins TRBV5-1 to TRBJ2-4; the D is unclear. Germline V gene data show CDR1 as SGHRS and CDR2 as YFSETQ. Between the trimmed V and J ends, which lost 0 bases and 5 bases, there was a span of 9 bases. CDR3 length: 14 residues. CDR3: CASSLGAPENIQYF. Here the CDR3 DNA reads TGCGCCAGCAGCTTGGGGGCTCCGGAAAACATTCAGTACTTC.

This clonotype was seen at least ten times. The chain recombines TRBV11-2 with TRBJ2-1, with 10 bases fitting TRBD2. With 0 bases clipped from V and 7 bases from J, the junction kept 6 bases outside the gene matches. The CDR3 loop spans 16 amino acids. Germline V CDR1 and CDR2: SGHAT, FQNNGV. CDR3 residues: CASSLEEGLALNEQFF. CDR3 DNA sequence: TGTGCCAGCAGCTTAGAGGAGGGACTAGCGTTAAATGAGCAGTTCTTC.

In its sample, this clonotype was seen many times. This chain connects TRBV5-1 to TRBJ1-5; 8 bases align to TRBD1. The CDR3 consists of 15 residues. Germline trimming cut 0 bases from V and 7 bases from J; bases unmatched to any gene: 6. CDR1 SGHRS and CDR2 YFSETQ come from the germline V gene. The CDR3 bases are TGCGCCAGCAGCTTGGATGGACAGGGAAGGCAGCCCCAGCATTTT. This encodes CASSLDGQGRQPQHF.

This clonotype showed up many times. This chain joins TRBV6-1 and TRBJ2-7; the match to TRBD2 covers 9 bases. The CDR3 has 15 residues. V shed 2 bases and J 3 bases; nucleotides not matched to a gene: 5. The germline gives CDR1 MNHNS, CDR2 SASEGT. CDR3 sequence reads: CASSEPGLANYEQYF. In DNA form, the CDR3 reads TGTGCCAGCAGTGAACCGGGACTAGCAAACTACGAGCAGTACTTC.

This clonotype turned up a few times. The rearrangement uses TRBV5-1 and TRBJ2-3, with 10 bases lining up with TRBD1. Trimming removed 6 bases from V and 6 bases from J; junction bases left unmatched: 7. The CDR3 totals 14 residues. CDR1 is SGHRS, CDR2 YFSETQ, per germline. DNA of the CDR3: TGCGCCAGCACCCGGGGACAGGGGTTGGATACGCAGTATTTT. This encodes CASTRGQGLDTQYF.

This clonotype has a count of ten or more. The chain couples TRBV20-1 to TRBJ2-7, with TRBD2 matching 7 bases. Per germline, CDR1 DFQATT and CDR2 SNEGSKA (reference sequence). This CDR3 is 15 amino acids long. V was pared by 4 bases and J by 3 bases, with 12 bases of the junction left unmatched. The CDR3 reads CSANPPLQRGYEQYF. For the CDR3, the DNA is TGCAGTGCTAACCCCCCTTTGCAGCGGGGCTACGAGCAGTACTTC.

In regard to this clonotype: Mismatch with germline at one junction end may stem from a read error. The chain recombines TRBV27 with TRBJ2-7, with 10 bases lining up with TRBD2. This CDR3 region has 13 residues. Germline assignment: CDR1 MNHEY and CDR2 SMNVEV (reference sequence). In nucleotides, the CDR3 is TGTGCCAGCGGTTTTCTAGCGGGAGTCGAGCAGTACTTC. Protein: CASGFLAGVEQYF.

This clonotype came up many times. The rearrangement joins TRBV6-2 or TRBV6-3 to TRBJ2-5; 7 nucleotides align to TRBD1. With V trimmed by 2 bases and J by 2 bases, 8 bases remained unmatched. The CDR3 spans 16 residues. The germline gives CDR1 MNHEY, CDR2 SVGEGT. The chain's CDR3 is CASSYMTGKDQETQYF. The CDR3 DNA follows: TGTGCCAGCAGTTACATGACAGGGAAAGATCAAGAGACCCAGTACTTC.

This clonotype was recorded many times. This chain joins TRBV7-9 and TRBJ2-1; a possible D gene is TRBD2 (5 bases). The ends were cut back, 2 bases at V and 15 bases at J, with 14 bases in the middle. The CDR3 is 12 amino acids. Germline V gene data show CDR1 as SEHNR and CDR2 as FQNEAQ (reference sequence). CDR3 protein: CASSLLGEVVFF. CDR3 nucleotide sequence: TGTGCCAGCAGCTTACTGGGAGAGGTCGTGTTCTTC.

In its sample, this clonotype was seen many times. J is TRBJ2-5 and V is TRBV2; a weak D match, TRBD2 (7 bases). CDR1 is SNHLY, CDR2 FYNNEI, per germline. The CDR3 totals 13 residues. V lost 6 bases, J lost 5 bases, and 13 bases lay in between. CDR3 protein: CASRGRGMETQYF. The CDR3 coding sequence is TGTGCCAGCAGAGGGAGGGGGATGGAGACCCAGTACTTC.

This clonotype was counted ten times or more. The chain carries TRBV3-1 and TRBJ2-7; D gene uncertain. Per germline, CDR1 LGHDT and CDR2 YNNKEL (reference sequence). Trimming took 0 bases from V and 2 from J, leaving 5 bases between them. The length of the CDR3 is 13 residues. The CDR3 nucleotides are TGTGCCAGCAGCCAAGATGCCCCCTACGAGCAGTACTTC. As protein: CASSQDAPYEQYF.